The TCR beta chain under discussion was sequenced for a study of blood T cell repertoires in COVID-19. About the study: PBMCs, B-cell-depleted T cells, or T cells provided the cDNA or gDNA that made up the material.

The assay was immunoSEQ multiplex PCR, and TCRdb's table has in-frame clones only and misses some. Altogether around 150,000 clones are present, approximately 80% being singletons, with the ten largest covering approximately 11%. The origin of this receptor is a human donor in a cohort sampled during active COVID-19. Sequencing was performed on peripheral blood.

The CDR3, as DNA: TGTGCCAGCAGCCTTGGGACAGGGGGCACAGATACGCAGTATTTT. Protein sequence: CASSLGTGGTDTQYF. The chain employs TRBV14 and TRBJ2-3; 10 bases fit TRBD1. Unmatched junction bases numbered 2, after V lost 4 bases and J lost 1 base. Germline lookup yields CDR1 SGHDN and CDR2 FVKESK. This CDR3 spans 15 amino acids.